The sequence of this T cell receptor (beta chain) was determined in a study of blood T cell repertoires in COVID-19. This table comes from immunoSEQ multiplex PCR, and its TCRdb copy is limited to in-frame clones, with some not included. The table lists a few hundred thousand clones, roughly 84% of them singletons. From germline, CDR1 is DFQATT and CDR2 SNEGSKA (reference sequence). Trimming took 3 bases from V and 5 from J, leaving 17 bases between them. CDR3 length: 15 amino acids. This receptor was obtained from a middle-aged woman who had recovered from COVID-19. This sequence joins TRBV20-1 and TRBJ2-4; possible D gene TRBD1, 6 bases. Sequences were obtained from peripheral blood. CDR3 sequence: CSASAGGAAQNIQYF. CDR3 nucleotide sequence: TGCAGTGCTAGTGCTGGGGGCGCGGCCCAAAACATTCAGTACTTC.